This T cell receptor (beta chain) derives from a study of blood T cell repertoires in COVID-19. On the study more broadly: Samples representing acute and convalescent COVID-19 were sourced from the United States, Italy and Spain.

For recovered donors of Cohort 3, there were two negative PCRs, clearance, or symptom resolution. TCRdb's copy holds only in-frame clones and misses some; the assay was immunoSEQ multiplex PCR. The sample yields fewer than 300,000 clones, approximately 81% seen once. V lost 4 bases and J lost 7; bases outside the gene matches: 9. CDR1 is SGHRS and CDR2 is YFSETQ in the germline V gene. The CDR3 sequence is 15 residues long. This rearrangement joins TRBV5-1 to TRBJ2-7, with TRBD1 identical over 12 bases. This sequence was found in a woman aged 45-60 years who had recovered from COVID-19. Sequenced material: PBMCs or T cells enriched from blood (not recorded which). The CDR3 loop is CASSSGGQGALEQYF. In DNA, the CDR3 is TGCGCCAGCAGCAGTGGGGGACAGGGGGCGCTTGAGCAGTACTTC.